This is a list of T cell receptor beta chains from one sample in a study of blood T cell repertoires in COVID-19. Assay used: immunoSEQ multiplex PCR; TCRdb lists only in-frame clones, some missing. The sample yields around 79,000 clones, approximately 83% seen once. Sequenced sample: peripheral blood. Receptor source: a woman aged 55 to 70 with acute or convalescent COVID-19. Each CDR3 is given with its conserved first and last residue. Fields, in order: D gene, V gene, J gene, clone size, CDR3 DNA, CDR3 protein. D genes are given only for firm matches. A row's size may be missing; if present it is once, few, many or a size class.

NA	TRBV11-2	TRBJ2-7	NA	TGTGCCAGCAGCCGGAGGGACGGAGGAAACTACGAGCAGTACTTC	CASSRRDGGNYEQYF
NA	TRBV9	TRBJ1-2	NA	TGTGCCAGCAGCGGGCTGGGGCTCGGCTACACCTTC	CASSGLGLGYTF
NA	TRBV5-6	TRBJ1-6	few	TGTGCCAGCAGCCCCGAGGGGAGGGCCCGTAATTCACCCCTCCACTTT	CASSPEGRARNSPLHF
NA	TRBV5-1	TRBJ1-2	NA	TGCGCCAGCGCTGACACGGTTAACTATGGCTACACCTTC	CASADTVNYGYTF
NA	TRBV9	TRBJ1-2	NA	TGTGCCAGCAGCAGGGGGGGAGGCTATGGCTACACCTTC	CASSRGGGYGYTF
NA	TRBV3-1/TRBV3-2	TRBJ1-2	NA	TGTGCCAGCAGCCAAGACGTTTTCGGACAGCTCCAGGGCTACACCTTC	CASSQDVFGQLQGYTF
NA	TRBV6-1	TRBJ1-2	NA	TGTGCCAGCAGTGATCTCGGGGGGGAAAACTATGGCTACACCTTC	CASSDLGGENYGYTF
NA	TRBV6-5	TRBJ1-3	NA	TGTGCCAGCAGCATTTCCCCGAGCTCTGGAAACACCATATATTTT	CASSISPSSGNTIYF
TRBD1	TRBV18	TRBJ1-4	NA	TGTGCCAGCTCGGGACAGCAAAATGAAAAACTGTTTTTT	CASSGQQNEKLFF
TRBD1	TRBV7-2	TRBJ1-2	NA	TGTGCCAGCAGCTACGACAGGGGCCATGGCTACACCTTC	CASSYDRGHGYTF
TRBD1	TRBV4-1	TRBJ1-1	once	TGCGCCAGCAGCCATGAGGGACAGGGGAACACTGAAGCTTTCTTT	CASSHEGQGNTEAFF
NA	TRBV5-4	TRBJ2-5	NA	TGTGCCAGCAGCCCACCTGACAGCCAAGAGACCCAGTACTTC	CASSPPDSQETQYF
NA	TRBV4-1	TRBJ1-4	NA	TGCGCCAGCAGCCAAGGTGGGAGGGGATCGGAAAAACTGTTTTTT	CASSQGGRGSEKLFF
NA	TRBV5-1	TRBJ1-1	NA	TGCGCCAGCAGCTTGGCCAAGGGGCTCGGGGAAGCTTTCTTT	CASSLAKGLGEAFF
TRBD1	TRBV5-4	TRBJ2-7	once	TGTGCCAGCAGCGGATGGGACAGGGAAGCCTACGAGCAGTACTTC	CASSGWDREAYEQYF
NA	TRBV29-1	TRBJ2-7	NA	TGCAGCGTTATGGGGGGTCTGTACGAGCAGTACTTC	CSVMGGLYEQYF
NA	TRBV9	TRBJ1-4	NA	TGTGCCAGCAGCCCCCGGGGAGGTACTAATGAAAAACTGTTTTTT	CASSPRGGTNEKLFF
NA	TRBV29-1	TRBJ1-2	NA	TGCAGCGTTGGGGAGGGAGGTAACTATGGCTACACCTTC	CSVGEGGNYGYTF
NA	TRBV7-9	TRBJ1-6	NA	TGTGCCAGCAGCTCCAGTAGGGTCGGGGGTTCACCCCTCCACTTT	CASSSSRVGGSPLHF
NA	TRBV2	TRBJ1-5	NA	TGTGCCAGCAGTGAGGGCCGGGGAGTAGGCAATCAGCCCCAGCATTTT	CASSEGRGVGNQPQHF
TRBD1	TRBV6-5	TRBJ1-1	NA	TGTGCCAGCATGCGGGACAGGCAGGAAGCTTTCTTT	CASMRDRQEAFF
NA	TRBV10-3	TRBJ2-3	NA	TGTGCCATCAGTGAGGGCCGCCGGGACTTTAGCACAGATACGCAGTATTTT	CAISEGRRDFSTDTQYF
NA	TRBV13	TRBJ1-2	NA	TGTGCCAGCAGCTTAGTGGCGCGGCTAGCGGAGTATGGCTACACCTTC	CASSLVARLAEYGYTF
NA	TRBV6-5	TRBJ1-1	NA	TGTGCCAGCAGTTACAGTGCCGGGACACCCAACACTGAAGCTTTCTTT	CASSYSAGTPNTEAFF
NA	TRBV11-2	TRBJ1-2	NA	TGTGCCAGCAGCTTATCCAGGGGAAACTTTAACTATGGCTACACCTTC	CASSLSRGNFNYGYTF
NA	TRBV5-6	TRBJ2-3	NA	TGTGCCAGCAGCTCTATCACAGATACGCAGTATTTT	CASSSITDTQYF
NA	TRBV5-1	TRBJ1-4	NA	TGCGCCAGCCGAGCGGACTCAACTAATGAAAAACTGTTTTTT	CASRADSTNEKLFF
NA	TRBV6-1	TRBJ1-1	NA	TGTGCCAGCAGTGTTAGTTCAGGGGTTTTGAACACTGAAGCTTTCTTT	CASSVSSGVLNTEAFF
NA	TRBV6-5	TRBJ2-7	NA	TGTGCCAGCAGACAGGGCTACGAGCAGTACTTC	CASRQGYEQYF
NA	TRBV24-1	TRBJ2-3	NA	TGTGCCACCAGTGATCCGAACCCAGGGGCTAGCACAGATACGCAGTATTTT	CATSDPNPGASTDTQYF
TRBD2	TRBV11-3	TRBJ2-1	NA	TGTGCCAGCAGCGGATCTTCTAGCGGGGTGACCTCCTACAATGAGCAGTTCTTC	CASSGSSSGVTSYNEQFF
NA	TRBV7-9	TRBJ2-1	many	TGTGCCAGCAGCTTAAACAGTGGATCCTCCTACAATGAGCAGTTCTTC	CASSLNSGSSYNEQFF
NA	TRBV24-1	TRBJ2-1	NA	TGTGCCACCAGTGATTTGCTTGGAGGGACTAATGAGCAGTTCTTC	CATSDLLGGTNEQFF
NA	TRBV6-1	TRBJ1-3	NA	TGTGCCAGCAGTGAAGCCGACGGCCAGGGGTTAAGCACCATATATTTT	CASSEADGQGLSTIYF
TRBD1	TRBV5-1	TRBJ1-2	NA	TGCGCCAGCAGCTTGGATGGACAGGGGGCGGACTACACCTTC	CASSLDGQGADYTF
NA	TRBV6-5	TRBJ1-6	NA	TGTGCCAGCAGACACACGAATTCACCCCTCCACTTT	CASRHTNSPLHF
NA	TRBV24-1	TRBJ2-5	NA	TGTGCCACCAGTGCGGAGCCGGCGGGTTTGGGGGAGACCCAGTACTTC	CATSAEPAGLGETQYF
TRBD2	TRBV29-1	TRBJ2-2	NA	TGCAGCGCCCGGACTAGCGGGGCGAACACCGGGGAGCTGTTTTTT	CSARTSGANTGELFF
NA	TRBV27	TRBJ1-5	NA	TGTGCCAGCAGTTTAACCGGGATCAATCAGCCCCAGCATTTT	CASSLTGINQPQHF
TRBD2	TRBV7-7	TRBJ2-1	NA	TGTGCCAGCAGCTTAGCAGCGGGGGGGATAGGATCTGAGCAGTTCTTC	CASSLAAGGIGSEQFF
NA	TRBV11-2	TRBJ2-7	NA	TGTGCCAGCAGCTTAGATCCGGGGGACCCCTACGAGCAGTACTTC	CASSLDPGDPYEQYF
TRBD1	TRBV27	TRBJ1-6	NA	TGTGCCAGCAGTGGACAGGGGCATTCTTCACCCCTCCACTTT	CASSGQGHSSPLHF
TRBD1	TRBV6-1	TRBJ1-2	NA	TGTGCCAGCAGTGCGGCAGGGGGCACCCAAGTCGATGGCTACACCTTC	CASSAAGGTQVDGYTF
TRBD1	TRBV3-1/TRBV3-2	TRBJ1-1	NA	TGTGCCAGCAGCCGGACAGGGGGTACTGAAGCTTTCTTT	CASSRTGGTEAFF
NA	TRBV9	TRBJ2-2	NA	TGTGCCAGCACCCCCGGGGGAACATCCGGGGAGCTGTTTTTT	CASTPGGTSGELFF
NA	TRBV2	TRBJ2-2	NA	TGTGCCAGCTCCGGGGGGCCCGGCACCGGGGAGCTGTTTTTT	CASSGGPGTGELFF
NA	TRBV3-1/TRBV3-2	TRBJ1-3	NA	TGTGCCAGCAGCCAGGTGGACAGACGACTCTCTGGAAACACCATATATTTT	CASSQVDRRLSGNTIYF